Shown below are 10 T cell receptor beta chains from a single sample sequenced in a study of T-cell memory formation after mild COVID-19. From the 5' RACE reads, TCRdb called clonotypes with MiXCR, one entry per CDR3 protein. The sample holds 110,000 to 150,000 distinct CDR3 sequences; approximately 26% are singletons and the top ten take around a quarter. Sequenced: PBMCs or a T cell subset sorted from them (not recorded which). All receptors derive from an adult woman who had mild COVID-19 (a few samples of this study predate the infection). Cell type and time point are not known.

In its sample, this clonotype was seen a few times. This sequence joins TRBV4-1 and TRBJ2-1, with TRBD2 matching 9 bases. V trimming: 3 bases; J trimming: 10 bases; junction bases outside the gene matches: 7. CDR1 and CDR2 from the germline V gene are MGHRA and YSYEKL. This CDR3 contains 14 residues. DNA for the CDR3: TGCGCCAGCAGCCAGGTTAGCGGGGGTGGAGAGCAGTTCTTC. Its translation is CASSQVSGGGEQFF.

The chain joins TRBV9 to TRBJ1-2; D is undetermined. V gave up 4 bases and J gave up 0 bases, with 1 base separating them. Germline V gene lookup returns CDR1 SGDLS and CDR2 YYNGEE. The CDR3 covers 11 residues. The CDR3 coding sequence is TGTGCCAGCAGCACTAACTATGGCTACACCTTC. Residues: CASSTNYGYTF.

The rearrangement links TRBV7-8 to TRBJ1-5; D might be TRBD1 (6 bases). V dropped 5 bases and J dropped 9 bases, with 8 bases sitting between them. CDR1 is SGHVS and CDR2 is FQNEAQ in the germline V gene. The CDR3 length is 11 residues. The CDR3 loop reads CASSQTGPQHF. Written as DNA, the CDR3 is TGTGCCAGCAGCCAGACAGGGCCCCAGCATTTT. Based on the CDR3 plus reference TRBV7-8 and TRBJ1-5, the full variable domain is GAGVSQSPRYKVAKRGQDVALRCDPISGHVSLFWYQQALGQGPEFLTYFQNEAQLDKSGLPSDRFFAERPEGSVSTLKIQRTQQEDSAVYLCASSQTGPQHFGDGTRLSIL.

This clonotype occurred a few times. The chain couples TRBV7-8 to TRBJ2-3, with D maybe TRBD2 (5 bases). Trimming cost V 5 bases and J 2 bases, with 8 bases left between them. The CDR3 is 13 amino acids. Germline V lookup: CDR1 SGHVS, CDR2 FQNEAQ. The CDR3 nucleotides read TGTGCCAGCAGCCAGACTAACACAGATACGCAGTATTTT. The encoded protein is CASSQTNTDTQYF.

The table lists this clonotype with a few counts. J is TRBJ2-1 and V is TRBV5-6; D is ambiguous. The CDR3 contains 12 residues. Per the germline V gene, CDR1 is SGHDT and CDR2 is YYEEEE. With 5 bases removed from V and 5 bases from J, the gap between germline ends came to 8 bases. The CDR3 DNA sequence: TGTGCCAGCAGAAGGCCTGACAATGAGCAGTTCTTC. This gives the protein CASRRPDNEQFF.

The CDR3 region has the DNA TGTGCCAGCAGCCAAGGGGGGCCAGGGATCAGCAATCAGCCCCAGCATTTT. The encoded protein is CASSQGGPGISNQPQHF. The chain employs TRBV3-1 and TRBJ1-5, with D possibly being TRBD1 (6 bases). Germline values: CDR1 LGHDT, CDR2 YNNKEL (reference sequence). The CDR3 is made up of 17 amino acids. V was pared by 1 base and J by 1 base, with 14 bases between.

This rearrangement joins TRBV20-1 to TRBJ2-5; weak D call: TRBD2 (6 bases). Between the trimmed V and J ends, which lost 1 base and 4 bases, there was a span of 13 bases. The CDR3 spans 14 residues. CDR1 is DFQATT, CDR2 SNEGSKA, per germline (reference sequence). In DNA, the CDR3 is TGCAGTGCTAGAGTGGTGGGGGGAGGAGAGACCCAGTACTTC. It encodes CSARVVGGGETQYF.

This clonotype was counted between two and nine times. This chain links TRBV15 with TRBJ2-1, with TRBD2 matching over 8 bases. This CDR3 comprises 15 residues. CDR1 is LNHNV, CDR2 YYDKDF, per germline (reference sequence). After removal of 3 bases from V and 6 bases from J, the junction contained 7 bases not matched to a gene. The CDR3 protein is CATSSLAGTPNEQFF. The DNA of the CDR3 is TGTGCCACCAGCAGCCTAGCGGGTACCCCCAATGAGCAGTTCTTC.

CDR3 region: CASSIVAGGQNEQFF. For the CDR3, the DNA is TGTGCCAGTAGTATAGTAGCGGGGGGTCAGAATGAGCAGTTCTTC. J is TRBJ2-1 and V is TRBV19, with 10 nucleotides matching TRBD2. The ends lost 1 base at V and 7 bases at J; junction bases unmatched: 4. Germline V gene data show CDR1 as LNHDA and CDR2 as SQIVND (reference sequence). The CDR3 sequence is 15 residues long.

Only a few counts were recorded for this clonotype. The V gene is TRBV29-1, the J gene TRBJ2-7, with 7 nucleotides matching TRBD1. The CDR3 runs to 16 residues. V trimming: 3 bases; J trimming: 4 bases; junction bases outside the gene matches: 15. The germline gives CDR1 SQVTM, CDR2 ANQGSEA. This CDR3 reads CSVDGSLTGTAYEQYF. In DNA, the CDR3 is TGCAGCGTTGATGGAAGCTTGACCGGGACAGCGTACGAGCAGTACTTC.